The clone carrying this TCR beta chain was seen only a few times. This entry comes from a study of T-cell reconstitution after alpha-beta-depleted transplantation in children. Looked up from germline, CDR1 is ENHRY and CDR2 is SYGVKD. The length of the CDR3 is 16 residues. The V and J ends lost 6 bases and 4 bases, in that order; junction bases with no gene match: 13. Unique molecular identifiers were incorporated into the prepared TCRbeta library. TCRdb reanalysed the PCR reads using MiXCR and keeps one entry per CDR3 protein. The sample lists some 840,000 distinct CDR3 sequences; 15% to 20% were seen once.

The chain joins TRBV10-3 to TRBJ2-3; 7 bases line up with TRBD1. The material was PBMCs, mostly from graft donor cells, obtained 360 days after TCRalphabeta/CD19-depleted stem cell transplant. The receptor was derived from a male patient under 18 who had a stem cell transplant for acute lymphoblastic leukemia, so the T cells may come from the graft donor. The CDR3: CAIRNPDREPSDTQYF. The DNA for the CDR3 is TGTGCCATCAGAAACCCCGACAGGGAACCATCAGATACGCAGTATTTT.